This T cell receptor (beta chain) was identified during a study of cytomegalovirus exposure and HLA in healthy donors. Study conclusions and caveats: Donor immune exposure was known only as CMV serostatus. A later analysis found most CMV-associated TCR beta chains apparently HLA-restricted. A likely sequencing artifact accounted for one observed cluster of highly shared sequence variants. In an earlier analysis, about 90% or about 30%: the productive usage of most TCR beta V segments.

This clone is medium-sized. Its antigen is not identified. The CDR3 has 15 amino acids. Germline values: CDR1 GTSNPN, CDR2 SVGIG (reference sequence). The junction had 9 bases not matched to a gene; V was cut back by 5 bases and J by 4 bases. PCR employed 60 Vbeta and 13 Jbeta primers. Only in-frame clones appear in the TCRdb table, and some are missing; sequencing was by immunoSEQ multiplex PCR. This repertoire shows fewer than 200,000 clones, around three quarters found once; its top ten account for 2.1%. Sequencing was carried out using PBMCs. The chain combines TRBV30 with TRBJ1-4, with 8 positions matching TRBD1. This receptor was identified in a middle-aged man in good health and CMV-seronegative. The CDR3 bases are TGTGCCTGGGGCCCCCTGGGACAGGATAATGAAAAACTGTTTTTT. This gives the protein CAWGPLGQDNEKLFF.